This entry features one T cell receptor beta chain sequence. The sample belongs to a study of T cell changes during pregnancy in multiple sclerosis. Assay used: immunoSEQ multiplex PCR; TCRdb lists only in-frame clones, some missing. The sample yields around 75,000 clones, roughly nine tenths seen once. The V end lost 5 bases, the J end lost 0 bases, and 10 bases lay between the germline ends. This CDR3 is 14 amino acids long. From germline, CDR1 is SNHLY and CDR2 FYNNEI. The chain is built from TRBV2 and TRBJ1-2, with D unclear. The source of this sequence is a female donor in good health, enrolled as a control in a pregnancy study. The specimen comprised CD4+ T cells from peripheral blood mononuclear cells, sampled in the third trimester of pregnancy. In nucleotides, the CDR3 is TGTGCCAGCAGTCAGGCCAAATCTAACTATGGCTACACCTTC. This gives the protein CASSQAKSNYGYTF.